This T cell receptor (beta chain) originates from a study of tumor-infiltrating lymphocytes in localized non-small cell lung cancer. Study as a whole: Patients included smokers and never-smokers with various histologies, some sampled after neoadjuvant chemotherapy.

V was pared by 4 bases and J by 3 bases, with 13 bases between. Per the germline V gene, CDR1 is MNHNS and CDR2 is SASEGT. The CDR3 contains 14 residues. Sequenced by immunoSEQ multiplex PCR; TCRdb stores in-frame clones only, minus some. The sample holds approximately 9,500 clones, less than 80% seen once. The source of this sequence is a human donor with non-small cell lung cancer. Sequenced input: uninvolved lung tissue not adjacent to the tumor. The V and J genes are TRBV6-1 and TRBJ2-7, with a weak D call TRBD1 (6 bases). CDR3 coding DNA: TGTGCCAGCAGTGTAGGGGGTGGGGTCTACGAGCAGTACTTC. The encoded protein is CASSVGGGVYEQYF.